These T cell receptor beta chains were read from a single sample in a study of identical twins. TCRdb independently ran MiXCR on the 5' RACE reads; one entry per CDR3 protein. The sample has 750,000 to 950,000 distinct CDR3 sequences, 9% to 15% seen once. These data were likewise used in another study, on yellow fever vaccine responses in identical twins.

The sample comprised PBMCs. Every receptor here comes from a woman aged 18-29 years in good health. Each CDR3 is given without its conserved first and last residue. Each record gives: D gene, J gene, V gene, CDR3 protein. A D gene is named only where the DNA matches it firmly.

TRBD2 | TRBJ2-2 | TRBV20-1 | SASLLAGGTGELF
TRBD1 | TRBJ2-2 | TRBV5-1 | ASSNDRGFAGELF
TRBD2 | TRBJ2-1 | TRBV12-3/TRBV12-4 | ASTVLAGGSYNEQF
TRBD1 | TRBJ2-1 | TRBV5-1 | ASSLTGAGSYNEQF
TRBD2 | TRBJ2-5 | TRBV6-5 | ASSYPERGNPANQETQY
NA | TRBJ1-3 | TRBV11-2 | ASSSRWGAGNTIY
NA | TRBJ2-7 | TRBV7-6 | ASSPQGFSYEQY
NA | TRBJ1-1 | TRBV6-1 | ASSPDRTKAF
TRBD1 | TRBJ2-3 | TRBV5-1 | ASSLGTGGSTDTQY
NA | TRBJ2-1 | TRBV5-1 | ASSLGSGEVDEQF
TRBD1 | TRBJ2-1 | TRBV12-5 | ASGPKGAAYNEQF